This is a list of T cell receptor beta chains from one sample in a study of neurological immune-mediated disorders. Each CDR3 protein is one row after TCRdb ran MiXCR on the 5' RACE reads. The sample has approximately 47,000 distinct CDR3 sequences, about 13% seen once; the top ten hold approximately 10%. Sequencing used PBMCs. These TCRs come from a man in his thirties or forties in good health. Each CDR3 is given with its conserved first and last residue. Each record gives: V gene, clone size, J gene, D gene, CDR3 protein, CDR3 DNA. A D gene is named only where the DNA matches it firmly. The size entry is marked missing in some rows and otherwise reads once, few, many or a size class.

v_call: TRBV29-1
clone_size: many
j_call: TRBJ1-2
d_call: TRBD1
cdr3_aa: CSVDTGTGGADGYTF
cdr3_nt: TGCAGCGTCGACACCGGGACAGGGGGCGCTGATGGCTACACCTTC

v_call: TRBV24-1
clone_size: many
j_call: TRBJ2-6
d_call: NA
cdr3_aa: CATCDSSGANVLTF
cdr3_nt: TGTGCCACCTGTGACAGCTCTGGGGCCAACGTCCTGACTTTC

v_call: TRBV10-3
clone_size: medium-sized
j_call: TRBJ1-2
d_call: NA
cdr3_aa: CAISDRESRGYTF
cdr3_nt: TGTGCCATCAGTGACCGGGAATCCCGGGGCTACACCTTC

v_call: TRBV10-3
clone_size: NA
j_call: TRBJ2-1
d_call: TRBD1
cdr3_aa: CATGGFNEQFF
cdr3_nt: TGTGCCACAGGGGGATTCAATGAGCAGTTCTTC

v_call: TRBV5-1
clone_size: many
j_call: TRBJ2-7
d_call: NA
cdr3_aa: CASSLAREQYF
cdr3_nt: TGCGCCAGCAGCTTGGCCCGGGAGCAGTACTTC

v_call: TRBV12-3/TRBV12-4
clone_size: many
j_call: TRBJ1-2
d_call: TRBD1
cdr3_aa: CASTPTGDYGYTF
cdr3_nt: TGTGCCAGCACCCCGACAGGGGACTATGGCTACACCTTC

v_call: TRBV7-2
clone_size: many
j_call: TRBJ1-2
d_call: NA
cdr3_aa: CASSEQNIYGYTF
cdr3_nt: TGTGCCAGCAGCGAACAGAATATCTATGGCTACACCTTC

v_call: TRBV7-9
clone_size: many
j_call: TRBJ2-7
d_call: NA
cdr3_aa: CASSSAGVDEQYF
cdr3_nt: TGTGCCAGCAGCTCTGCGGGTGTGGACGAGCAGTACTTC

v_call: TRBV7-6
clone_size: few
j_call: TRBJ1-2
d_call: NA
cdr3_aa: CASSSEGVGYTF
cdr3_nt: TGTGCCAGCAGTTCCGAAGGGGTTGGCTACACCTTC

v_call: TRBV29-1
clone_size: many
j_call: TRBJ2-7
d_call: TRBD1
cdr3_aa: CSVDRTGRGEQYF
cdr3_nt: TGCAGCGTTGACCGGACAGGGCGGGGCGAGCAGTACTTC

v_call: TRBV5-1
clone_size: many
j_call: TRBJ2-2
d_call: NA
cdr3_aa: CASSSLQSNTGELFF
cdr3_nt: TGCGCCAGCAGCTCCCTACAGAGTAACACCGGGGAGCTGTTTTTT

v_call: TRBV28
clone_size: many
j_call: TRBJ2-7
d_call: TRBD2
cdr3_aa: CASRVPLAASYEQYF
cdr3_nt: TGTGCCAGCAGGGTACCCCTAGCGGCCTCCTACGAGCAGTACTTC

v_call: TRBV12-3/TRBV12-4
clone_size: NA
j_call: TRBJ1-1
d_call: TRBD1
cdr3_aa: CASSLWTGVREAIF
cdr3_nt: TGTGCCAGCAGTCTCTGGACAGGCGTGAGGGAAGCTATCTTT

v_call: TRBV12-3/TRBV12-4
clone_size: many
j_call: TRBJ2-5
d_call: NA
cdr3_aa: CASRGGETQYF
cdr3_nt: TGTGCCAGCAGAGGTGGAGAGACCCAGTACTTC

v_call: TRBV5-5
clone_size: NA
j_call: TRBJ2-7
d_call: TRBD2
cdr3_aa: CASSLATSGYEQYF
cdr3_nt: TGCGCCAGCAGCTTGGCCACTAGCGGCTACGAGCAGTACTTC

v_call: TRBV25-1
clone_size: many
j_call: TRBJ2-1
d_call: NA
cdr3_aa: CASTPGNEQFF
cdr3_nt: TGTGCCAGCACCCCAGGGAATGAGCAGTTCTTC

v_call: TRBV7-9
clone_size: many
j_call: TRBJ2-1
d_call: NA
cdr3_aa: CASSLPRGNYNEQFF
cdr3_nt: TGTGCCAGCAGCTTACCCAGGGGCAACTACAATGAGCAGTTCTTC

v_call: TRBV27
clone_size: NA
j_call: TRBJ1-1
d_call: NA
cdr3_aa: CASSSRDTSVGNTEAFF
cdr3_nt: TGTGCCAGCAGTTCAAGGGACACCAGTGTGGGGAACACTGAAGCTTTCTTT

v_call: TRBV7-9
clone_size: many
j_call: TRBJ2-5
d_call: NA
cdr3_aa: CASSPGTRPEETQYF
cdr3_nt: TGTGCCAGCAGCCCCGGGACCCGACCGGAAGAGACCCAGTACTTC

v_call: TRBV20-1
clone_size: many
j_call: TRBJ2-3
d_call: NA
cdr3_aa: CSVPQGKETDTQYF
cdr3_nt: TGCAGTGTCCCGCAGGGGAAGGAGACAGATACGCAGTATTTT

v_call: TRBV6-2/TRBV6-3
clone_size: NA
j_call: TRBJ2-6
d_call: TRBD1
cdr3_aa: CASSGTAGANVLTF
cdr3_nt: TGTGCCAGCAGTGGGACAGCTGGGGCCAACGTCCTGACTTTC

v_call: TRBV11-2
clone_size: many
j_call: TRBJ2-1
d_call: TRBD2
cdr3_aa: CASSLAGTSGPEQFF
cdr3_nt: TGTGCCAGCAGCTTGGCCGGGACTAGCGGCCCTGAGCAGTTCTTC

v_call: TRBV7-3
clone_size: NA
j_call: TRBJ2-7
d_call: TRBD1
cdr3_aa: CASSLDPGTGTEQYF
cdr3_nt: TGTGCCAGCAGCTTGGACCCCGGGACAGGGACCGAGCAGTACTTC

v_call: TRBV29-1
clone_size: many
j_call: TRBJ2-1
d_call: NA
cdr3_aa: CSVDSTGRSEQFF
cdr3_nt: TGCAGCGTAGACTCGACAGGGAGGTCTGAGCAGTTCTTC

v_call: TRBV7-2
clone_size: many
j_call: TRBJ2-1
d_call: NA
cdr3_aa: CASSADHRGLYNEQFF
cdr3_nt: TGTGCCAGCAGCGCGGACCACAGGGGACTTTACAATGAGCAGTTCTTC

v_call: TRBV10-3
clone_size: many
j_call: TRBJ2-1
d_call: TRBD1
cdr3_aa: CAISQLETGGHNEQFF
cdr3_nt: TGTGCCATCAGCCAATTAGAGACAGGGGGTCACAATGAGCAGTTCTTC

v_call: TRBV20-1
clone_size: many
j_call: TRBJ2-1
d_call: NA
cdr3_aa: CSAGTGGLAVYNEQFF
cdr3_nt: TGCAGTGCTGGGACAGGGGGACTAGCGGTCTACAATGAGCAGTTCTTC

v_call: TRBV5-1
clone_size: many
j_call: TRBJ2-5
d_call: TRBD2
cdr3_aa: CASSLSGRAGETQYF
cdr3_nt: TGCGCCAGCAGCTTGAGCGGGAGGGCCGGAGAGACCCAGTACTTC

v_call: TRBV7-3
clone_size: NA
j_call: TRBJ1-5
d_call: NA
cdr3_aa: CAGHQPQHF
cdr3_nt: TGTGCCGGCCATCAGCCCCAGCATTTT

v_call: TRBV10-2
clone_size: many
j_call: TRBJ1-3
d_call: NA
cdr3_aa: CASSEGISGNTIYF
cdr3_nt: TGCGCCAGCAGCGAGGGCATCTCTGGAAACACCATATATTTT

v_call: TRBV5-1
clone_size: many
j_call: TRBJ1-6
d_call: NA
cdr3_aa: CASGRGLNSPLHF
cdr3_nt: TGCGCCAGCGGGCGTGGGTTGAATTCACCCCTCCACTTT

v_call: TRBV5-1
clone_size: many
j_call: TRBJ2-3
d_call: TRBD2
cdr3_aa: CASSLVLAGEQDTQYF
cdr3_nt: TGCGCCAGCAGCTTGGTCCTAGCGGGAGAGCAAGATACGCAGTATTTT

v_call: TRBV27
clone_size: NA
j_call: TRBJ2-7
d_call: TRBD2
cdr3_aa: CASSSPTSGSSYEQYF
cdr3_nt: TGTGCCAGCAGTTCTCCGACTAGCGGGAGTTCGTACGAGCAGTACTTC

v_call: TRBV7-9
clone_size: many
j_call: TRBJ1-4
d_call: NA
cdr3_aa: CASSSQETTNEKLFF
cdr3_nt: TGTGCCAGCAGTTCACAGGAAACAACTAATGAAAAACTGTTTTTT

v_call: TRBV12-3/TRBV12-4
clone_size: many
j_call: TRBJ1-4
d_call: NA
cdr3_aa: CASTQQAANEKLFF
cdr3_nt: TGTGCCAGCACCCAACAAGCGGCGAATGAAAAACTGTTTTTT

v_call: TRBV20-1
clone_size: NA
j_call: TRBJ2-5
d_call: NA
cdr3_aa: CSARDLAQGPETQYF
cdr3_nt: TGCAGTGCTAGAGATCTAGCCCAGGGCCCAGAGACCCAGTACTTC

v_call: TRBV10-3
clone_size: many
j_call: TRBJ2-3
d_call: NA
cdr3_aa: CAISEGRGPDTQYF
cdr3_nt: TGTGCCATCAGTGAGGGGCGGGGTCCTGATACGCAGTATTTT

v_call: TRBV20-1
clone_size: many
j_call: TRBJ2-5
d_call: NA
cdr3_aa: CSADRTGETQYF
cdr3_nt: TGCAGTGCTGACAGGACGGGAGAGACCCAGTACTTC

v_call: TRBV19
clone_size: NA
j_call: TRBJ2-7
d_call: NA
cdr3_aa: CASSIGTATYEQYF
cdr3_nt: TGTGCCAGTAGTATAGGTACAGCCACCTACGAGCAGTACTTC

v_call: TRBV29-1
clone_size: medium-sized
j_call: TRBJ2-7
d_call: TRBD2
cdr3_aa: CSVVPSGITYEQYF
cdr3_nt: TGCAGCGTTGTTCCTAGCGGGATTACCTACGAGCAGTACTTC

v_call: TRBV12-3/TRBV12-4
clone_size: many
j_call: TRBJ2-3
d_call: NA
cdr3_aa: CASSADSYLQYF
cdr3_nt: TGTGCCAGCAGTGCAGACTCTTACTTGCAGTATTTT

v_call: TRBV29-1
clone_size: many
j_call: TRBJ2-3
d_call: TRBD2
cdr3_aa: CSVVAGNTDTQYF
cdr3_nt: TGCAGCGTTGTAGCGGGGAACACAGATACGCAGTATTTT

v_call: TRBV7-2
clone_size: NA
j_call: TRBJ1-4
d_call: NA
cdr3_aa: CASSLTDEKLFF
cdr3_nt: TGTGCCAGCAGCTTAACGGATGAAAAACTGTTTTTT

v_call: TRBV5-1
clone_size: many
j_call: TRBJ2-1
d_call: TRBD1
cdr3_aa: CASSLTGGSYNEQFF
cdr3_nt: TGCGCCAGCAGCTTGACAGGGGGCTCCTACAATGAGCAGTTCTTC

v_call: TRBV5-1
clone_size: many
j_call: TRBJ2-5
d_call: NA
cdr3_aa: CASRSDSQETQYF
cdr3_nt: TGCGCCAGCAGGTCGGACAGTCAAGAGACCCAGTACTTC

v_call: TRBV29-1
clone_size: many
j_call: TRBJ2-3
d_call: TRBD1
cdr3_aa: CSVDRGQGDTQYF
cdr3_nt: TGCAGCGTTGACAGGGGGCAAGGAGATACGCAGTATTTT

v_call: TRBV14
clone_size: many
j_call: TRBJ1-1
d_call: NA
cdr3_aa: CASSQTRRTEAFF
cdr3_nt: TGTGCCAGCAGTCAGACACGAAGAACTGAAGCTTTCTTT

v_call: TRBV7-2
clone_size: NA
j_call: TRBJ2-1
d_call: TRBD1
cdr3_aa: CASRSRTGGNDDQFF
cdr3_nt: TGTGCCAGCAGGTCAAGGACAGGGGGAAATGATGACCAGTTCTTC

v_call: TRBV12-3/TRBV12-4
clone_size: many
j_call: TRBJ2-5
d_call: NA
cdr3_aa: CASSPGPTAAETQYF
cdr3_nt: TGTGCCAGCAGCCCGGGACCCACGGCGGCGGAGACCCAGTACTTC

v_call: TRBV5-1
clone_size: many
j_call: TRBJ2-7
d_call: TRBD1
cdr3_aa: CASSLRFPWDRDYEQYF
cdr3_nt: TGCGCCAGCAGCTTGAGATTTCCTTGGGACAGGGACTACGAGCAGTACTTC

v_call: TRBV6-2/TRBV6-3
clone_size: many
j_call: TRBJ1-1
d_call: NA
cdr3_aa: CASRPGVMNTEAFF
cdr3_nt: TGTGCCAGCAGGCCGGGGGTCATGAACACTGAAGCTTTCTTT

v_call: TRBV9
clone_size: many
j_call: TRBJ2-7
d_call: TRBD2
cdr3_aa: CAPLPAVIREGSSYEQYF
cdr3_nt: TGTGCCCCACTCCCAGCAGTAATACGGGAGGGGAGCTCCTACGAGCAGTACTTC